This T cell receptor (beta chain) comes out of a study of blood T cell repertoires in COVID-19. There are 14 residues in the CDR3. The germline V gene has CDR1 MRHNA and CDR2 SNTAGT. V gave up 4 bases and J gave up 5 bases, with 11 bases separating them. Clones were sequenced by immunoSEQ multiplex PCR, and TCRdb holds only the in-frame ones, with some missing. This table has 190,000 or so clones, 86% appearing once. This receptor was taken from a woman in her thirties who had recovered from COVID-19. Sequencing was done on a sample of PBMCs or T cells enriched from blood (not recorded which). V usage is TRBV6-4 and J usage is TRBJ2-2; possible D gene TRBD2, 5 bases. The CDR3 sequence is CASSASPGTGELFF. In DNA form, the CDR3 reads TGTGCCAGCAGTGCCTCACCGGGGACCGGGGAGCTGTTTTTT.